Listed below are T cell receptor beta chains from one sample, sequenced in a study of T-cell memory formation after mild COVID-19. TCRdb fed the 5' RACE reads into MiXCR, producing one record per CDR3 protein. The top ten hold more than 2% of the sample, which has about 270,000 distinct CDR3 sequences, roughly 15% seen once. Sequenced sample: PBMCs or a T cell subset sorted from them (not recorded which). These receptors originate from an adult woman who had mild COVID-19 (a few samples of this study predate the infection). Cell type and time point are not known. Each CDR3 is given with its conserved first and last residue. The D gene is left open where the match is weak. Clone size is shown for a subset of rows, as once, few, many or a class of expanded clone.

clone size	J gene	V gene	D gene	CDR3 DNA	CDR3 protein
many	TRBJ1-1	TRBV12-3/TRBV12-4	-	TGTGCCAGCAGTCCCCACCGGGGCAGGGGTAACACTGAAGCTTTCTTT	CASSPHRGRGNTEAFF
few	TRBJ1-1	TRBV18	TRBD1	TGTGCCAGCTCACCCGACAGGGGCTACACTGAAGCTTTCTTT	CASSPDRGYTEAFF
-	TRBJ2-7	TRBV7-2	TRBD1	TGTGCCAGCAGCTTAGCCTGGACAGGGGGCGGCCACGAGCAGTACTTC	CASSLAWTGGGHEQYF
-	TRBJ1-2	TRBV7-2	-	TGTGCCAGCAGCCTTCGGACAGTCGCCGAAGGCTACACCTTC	CASSLRTVAEGYTF
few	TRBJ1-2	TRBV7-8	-	TGTGCCAGCAGCGCCCCGGGAAACTATGGCTACACCTTC	CASSAPGNYGYTF
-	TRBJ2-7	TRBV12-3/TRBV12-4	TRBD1	TGTGCCAGCAGCGAAACAGGGGCAGCATCCTACGAGCAGTACTTC	CASSETGAASYEQYF
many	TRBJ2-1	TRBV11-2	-	TGTGCCAGCAGCTTCGGACTCTACAATGAGCAGTTCTTC	CASSFGLYNEQFF
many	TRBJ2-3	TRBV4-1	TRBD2	TGCGCCAGCAGCCAATACCCCGCCGGGACTAGCGGGGGGCCCAGCACAGATACGCAGTATTTT	CASSQYPAGTSGGPSTDTQYF
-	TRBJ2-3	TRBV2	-	TGTGCCAGCACTCAAACTTGGAGCACAGATACGCAGTATTTT	CASTQTWSTDTQYF
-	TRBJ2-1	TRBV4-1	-	TGCGCCAGCAGCCAAGATTCCAGATTCAGCTCCTACAATGAGCAGTTCTTC	CASSQDSRFSSYNEQFF
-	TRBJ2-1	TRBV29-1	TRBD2	TGCAGCGTTGCGGGGGGGGCTTACAATGAGCAGTTCTTC	CSVAGGAYNEQFF
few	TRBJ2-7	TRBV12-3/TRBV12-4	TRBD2	TGTGCCAGCAGTCCCCGGCGGGAGTACGAGCAGTACTTC	CASSPRREYEQYF
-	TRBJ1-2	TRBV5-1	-	TGCGCCAGCAGCTCAGGACAGCCACCCCACTATGGCTACACCTTC	CASSSGQPPHYGYTF
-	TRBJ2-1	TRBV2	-	TGTGCCAGCATGCCGTGGCAGCCTGGTGAGCAGTTCTTC	CASMPWQPGEQFF
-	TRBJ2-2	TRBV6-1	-	TGTGCCAGCGGTCGGCGGTCGGCGCCCGGATCCGGGGAGCTGTTTTTT	CASGRRSAPGSGELFF
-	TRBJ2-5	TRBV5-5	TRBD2	TGTGCCAGCAGCTTCCTGACTAGCGGGGGACAAGAGACCCAGTACTTC	CASSFLTSGGQETQYF
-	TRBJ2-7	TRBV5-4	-	TGTGCCAGCAGCTTCGGGAGAGAGGGGGCCGAGCAGTACTTC	CASSFGREGAEQYF
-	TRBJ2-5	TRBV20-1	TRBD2	TGCAGTGCTAACGCGGGAGAGGTACAAGAGACCCAGTACTTC	CSANAGEVQETQYF
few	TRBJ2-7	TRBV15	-	TGTGCCACCAGCAGAGGAGGCGTGCACGAGCAGTACTTC	CATSRGGVHEQYF
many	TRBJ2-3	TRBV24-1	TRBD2	TGTGCCACCAGTGACACCGGGACTAGCGGCAATCGGTATACGCAGTATTTT	CATSDTGTSGNRYTQYF
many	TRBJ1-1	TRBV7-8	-	TGTGCCAGCAGCTTAGGATGGGTCGGGGTGAACACTGAAGCTTTCTTT	CASSLGWVGVNTEAFF
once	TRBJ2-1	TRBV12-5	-	TGTGCTAGTGGTACCTCTAGCGTTTTCGTCTACAATGAGCAGTTCTTC	CASGTSSVFVYNEQFF
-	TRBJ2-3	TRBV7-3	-	TGTGCCAGCAGCTCCGGAAAATCAGGGGGCACAGATACGCAGTATTTT	CASSSGKSGGTDTQYF
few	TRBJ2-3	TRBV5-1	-	TGCGCCAGCAGTTTCCAGGGCCCTAGCACAGATACGCAGTATTTT	CASSFQGPSTDTQYF
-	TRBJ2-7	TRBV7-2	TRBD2	TGTGCCAGCAGCTCGACGAGCGGGAGTCGTACCGAGCAGTACTTC	CASSSTSGSRTEQYF
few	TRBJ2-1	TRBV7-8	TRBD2	TGTGCCAGCAGCTTACTCACTAGCGGGGTTGGTGAGCAGTTCTTC	CASSLLTSGVGEQFF
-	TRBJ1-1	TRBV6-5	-	TGTGCCAGCAGTTATCTTCTGAACACTGAAGCTTTCTTT	CASSYLLNTEAFF
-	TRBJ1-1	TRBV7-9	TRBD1	TGTGCCAGCAGCGGGACAGGGGGCAAGGGCACTGAAGCTTTCTTT	CASSGTGGKGTEAFF
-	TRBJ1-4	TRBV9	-	TGTGCCAGCAGTCCCCCGGGGGGCAGGGCTGAAAAACTGTTTTTT	CASSPPGGRAEKLFF
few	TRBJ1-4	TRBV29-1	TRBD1	TGCAGCGTCAAGGACCAGGGGGTTCATGAAAAACTGTTTTTT	CSVKDQGVHEKLFF
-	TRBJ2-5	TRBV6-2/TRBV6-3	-	TGTGCCAGCAGTTCGCCCCCCGGGGCTTCCCTGAGGGGGACCCAGTACTTC	CASSSPPGASLRGTQYF
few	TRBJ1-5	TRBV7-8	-	TGTGCCAGCAGCCGGGTTCCCGGGTCACTTCTGAGCAATCAGCCCCAGCATTTT	CASSRVPGSLLSNQPQHF
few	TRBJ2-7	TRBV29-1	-	TGCAGCGTTGAAGCCCTCGGGGGGCGCGGGCAGTACTTC	CSVEALGGRGQYF
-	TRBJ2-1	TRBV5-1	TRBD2	TGCGCCAGCAGCTTGCCTAGCGGGAGCCAGGGAGATGAGCAGTTCTTC	CASSLPSGSQGDEQFF
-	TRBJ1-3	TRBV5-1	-	TGCGCCAGCAGCCTGGCTGGGCAGACGACTGGAAACACCATATATTTT	CASSLAGQTTGNTIYF